Below are 2 T cell receptor beta chains sequenced from a single sample in a study of blood T cell repertoires in COVID-19. Produced via immunoSEQ multiplex PCR; TCRdb's table is partial and in-frame only. The data hold roughly 290,000 clones, with approximately 86% observed a single time. Sequenced sample: peripheral blood. These receptors all stem from a woman aged 45 to 65 with active or convalescent COVID-19.

The chain carries TRBV10-1 and TRBJ1-2; 7 nucleotides align to TRBD1. This CDR3 has 15 amino acids. Germline CDR1 WNHNN, CDR2 SYGVQD (reference sequence). V shed 4 bases and J 4 bases; nucleotides not matched to a gene: 9. The CDR3 coding sequence is TGCGCCAGCAGTGGGGGAGGACAGGTTCCCTATGGCTACACCTTC. It specifies CASSGGGQVPYGYTF.

This chain links TRBV6-5 with TRBJ1-3; possible D gene TRBD1, 6 bases. Trimming took off 8 bases at V and 4 bases at J, with 18 bases between the two ends. The germline V gene encodes CDR1 MNHEY and CDR2 SVGAGI. This CDR3 spans 15 amino acids. CDR3 residues: CASANAGDLGNTIYF. CDR3 DNA: TGTGCCAGCGCGAATGCAGGGGATCTGGGAAACACCATATATTTT.